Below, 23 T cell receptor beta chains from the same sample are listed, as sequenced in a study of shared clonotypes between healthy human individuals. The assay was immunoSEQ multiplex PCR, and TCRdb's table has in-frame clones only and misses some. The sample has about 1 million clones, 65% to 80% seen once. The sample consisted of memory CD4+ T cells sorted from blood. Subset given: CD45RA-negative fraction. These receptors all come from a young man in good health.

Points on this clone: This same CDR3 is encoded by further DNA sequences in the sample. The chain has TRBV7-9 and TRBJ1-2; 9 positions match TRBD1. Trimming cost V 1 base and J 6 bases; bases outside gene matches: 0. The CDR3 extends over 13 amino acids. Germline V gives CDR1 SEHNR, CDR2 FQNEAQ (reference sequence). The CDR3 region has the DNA TGTGCCAGCAGCTTAGGACAGGGGGATGGCTACACCTTC. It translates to CASSLGQGDGYTF.

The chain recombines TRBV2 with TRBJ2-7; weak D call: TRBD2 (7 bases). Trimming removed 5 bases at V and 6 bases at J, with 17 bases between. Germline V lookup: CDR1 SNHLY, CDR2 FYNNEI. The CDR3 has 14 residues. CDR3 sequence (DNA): TGTGCCAGCAGTACTGGGGGGGCGCGTGGCGAGCAGTACTTC. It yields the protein CASSTGGARGEQYF.

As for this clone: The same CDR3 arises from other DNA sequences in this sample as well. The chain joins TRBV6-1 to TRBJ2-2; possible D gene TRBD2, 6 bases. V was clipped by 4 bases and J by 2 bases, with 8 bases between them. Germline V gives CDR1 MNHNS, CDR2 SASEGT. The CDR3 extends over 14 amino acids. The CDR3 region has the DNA TGTGCCAGCAGTGTTAGCGGAAACACCGGGGAGCTGTTTTTT. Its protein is CASSVSGNTGELFF.

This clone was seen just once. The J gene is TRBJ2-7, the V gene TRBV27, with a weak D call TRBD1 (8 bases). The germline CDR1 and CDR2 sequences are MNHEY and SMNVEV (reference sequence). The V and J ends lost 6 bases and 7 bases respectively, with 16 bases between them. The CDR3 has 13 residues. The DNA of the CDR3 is TGTGCCAGCAGACGGACAGGGAGGGGAGAGCAGTACTTC. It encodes CASRRTGRGEQYF.

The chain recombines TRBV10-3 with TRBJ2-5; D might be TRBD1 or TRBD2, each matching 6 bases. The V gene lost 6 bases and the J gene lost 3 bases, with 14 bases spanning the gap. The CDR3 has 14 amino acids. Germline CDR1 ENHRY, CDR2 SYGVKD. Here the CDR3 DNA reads TGTGCCATCAGCGGGGGCAGAGATAAAGAGACCCAGTACTTC. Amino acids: CAISGGRDKETQYF.

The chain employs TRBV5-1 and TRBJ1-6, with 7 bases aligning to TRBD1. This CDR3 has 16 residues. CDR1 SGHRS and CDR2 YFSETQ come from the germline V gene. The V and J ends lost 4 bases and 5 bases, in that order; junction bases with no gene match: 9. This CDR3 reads CASSQGQSTNNSPLHF. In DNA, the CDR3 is TGCGCCAGCAGCCAGGGACAGTCTACGAATAATTCACCCCTCCACTTT.

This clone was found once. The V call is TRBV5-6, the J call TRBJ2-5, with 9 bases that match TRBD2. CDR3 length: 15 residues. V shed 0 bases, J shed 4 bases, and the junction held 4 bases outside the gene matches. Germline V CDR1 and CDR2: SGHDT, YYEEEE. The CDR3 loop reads CASSLGGRAGETQYF. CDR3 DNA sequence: TGTGCCAGCAGCTTGGGCGGGAGGGCCGGAGAGACCCAGTACTTC.

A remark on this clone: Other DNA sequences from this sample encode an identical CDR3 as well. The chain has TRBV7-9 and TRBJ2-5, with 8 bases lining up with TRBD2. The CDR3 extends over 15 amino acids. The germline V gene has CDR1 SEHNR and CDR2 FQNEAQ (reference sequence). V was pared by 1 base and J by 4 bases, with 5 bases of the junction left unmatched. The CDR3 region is CASSLGAGGPETQYF. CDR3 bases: TGTGCCAGCAGCTTAGGGGCGGGAGGACCAGAGACCCAGTACTTC.

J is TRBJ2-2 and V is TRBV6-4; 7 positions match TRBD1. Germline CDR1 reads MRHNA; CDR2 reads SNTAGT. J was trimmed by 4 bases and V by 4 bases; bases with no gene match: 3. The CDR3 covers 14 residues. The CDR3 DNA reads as TGTGCCAGCAGTGTTGCAGGGGGCACCGGGGAGCTGTTTTTT. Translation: CASSVAGGTGELFF.

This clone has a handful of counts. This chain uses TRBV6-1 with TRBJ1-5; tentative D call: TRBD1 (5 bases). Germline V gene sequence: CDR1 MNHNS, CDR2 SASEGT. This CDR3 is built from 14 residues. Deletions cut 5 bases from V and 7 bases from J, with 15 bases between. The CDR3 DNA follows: TGTGCCAGCAGTTTTACAGGACCCGGGCAGCCCCAGCATTTT. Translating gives CASSFTGPGQPQHF.

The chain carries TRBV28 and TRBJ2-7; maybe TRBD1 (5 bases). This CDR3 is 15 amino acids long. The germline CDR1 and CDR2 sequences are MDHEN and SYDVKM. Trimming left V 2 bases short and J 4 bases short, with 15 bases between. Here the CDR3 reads CASSLPNIRVYEQYF. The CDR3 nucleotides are TGTGCCAGCAGTTTACCCAATATCAGGGTTTACGAGCAGTACTTC.

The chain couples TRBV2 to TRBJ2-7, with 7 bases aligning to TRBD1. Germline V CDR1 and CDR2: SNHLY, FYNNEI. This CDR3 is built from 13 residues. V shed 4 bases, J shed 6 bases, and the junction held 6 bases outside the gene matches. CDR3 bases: TGTGCCAGCAGTGGACAGGGCTCGGGCGAGCAGTACTTC. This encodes CASSGQGSGEQYF.

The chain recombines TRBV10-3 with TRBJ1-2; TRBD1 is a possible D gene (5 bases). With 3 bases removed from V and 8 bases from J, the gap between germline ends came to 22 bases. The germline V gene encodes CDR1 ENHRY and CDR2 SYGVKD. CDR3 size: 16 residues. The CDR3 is CAISDDRSNRRGGYTF. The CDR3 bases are TGTGCCATCAGTGACGACCGAAGTAATAGGAGGGGAGGCTACACCTTC.

CDR3 in amino acids: CASSARDQRETQYF. Here the CDR3 DNA reads TGCGCCAGCAGCGCCCGGGACCAAAGAGAGACCCAGTACTTC. The chain carries TRBV5-1 and TRBJ2-5; either TRBD1 or TRBD2 may supply D (5 bases each). Trimming shortened V by 4 bases and J by 4 bases, and 14 bases separated the two germline ends. Germline CDR1 SGHRS, CDR2 YFSETQ. The CDR3 is 14 residues long.

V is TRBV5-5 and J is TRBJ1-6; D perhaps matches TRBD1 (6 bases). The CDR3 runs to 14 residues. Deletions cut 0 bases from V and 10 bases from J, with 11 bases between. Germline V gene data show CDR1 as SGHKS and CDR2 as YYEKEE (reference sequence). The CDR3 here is CASSLGQDRSPLHF. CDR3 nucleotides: TGTGCCAGCAGCTTGGGACAGGACCGATCACCCCTCCACTTT.

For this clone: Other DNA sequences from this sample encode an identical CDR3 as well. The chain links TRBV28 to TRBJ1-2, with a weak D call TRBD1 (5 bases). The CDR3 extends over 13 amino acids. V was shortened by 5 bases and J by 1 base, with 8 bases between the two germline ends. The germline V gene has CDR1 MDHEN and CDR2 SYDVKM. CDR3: CASSRDRNYGYTF. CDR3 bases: TGTGCCAGCAGTCGGGACCGTAACTATGGCTACACCTTC.

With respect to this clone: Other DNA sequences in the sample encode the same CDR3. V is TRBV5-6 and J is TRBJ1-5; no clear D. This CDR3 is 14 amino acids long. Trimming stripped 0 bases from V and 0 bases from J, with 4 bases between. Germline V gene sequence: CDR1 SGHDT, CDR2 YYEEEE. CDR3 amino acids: CASSLGGSNQPQHF. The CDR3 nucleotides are TGTGCCAGCAGCTTGGGGGGTAGCAATCAGCCCCAGCATTTT.

CDR3 in amino acids: CASSVMMNTGELFF. The CDR3 nucleotides read TGTGCCAGCAGCGTGATGATGAACACCGGGGAGCTGTTTTTT. The chain has TRBV7-3 and TRBJ2-2; D not certain. This CDR3 spans 14 amino acids. Germline CDR1 and CDR2: SGHTA and FQGTGA. Trimming took 5 bases from V and 1 from J, leaving 8 bases between them.

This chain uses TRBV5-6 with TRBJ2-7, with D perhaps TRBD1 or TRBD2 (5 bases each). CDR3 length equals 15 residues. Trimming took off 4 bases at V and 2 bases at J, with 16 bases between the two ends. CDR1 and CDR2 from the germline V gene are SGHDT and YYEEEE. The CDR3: CASSDPGQATYEQYF. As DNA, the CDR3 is TGTGCCAGCAGCGACCCGGGGCAGGCAACCTACGAGCAGTACTTC. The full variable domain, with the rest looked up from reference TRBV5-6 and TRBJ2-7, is DAGVTQSPTHLIKTRGQQVTLRCSPKSGHDTVSWYQQALGQGPQFIFQYYEEEERQRGNFPDRFSGHQFPNYSSELNVNALLLGDSALYLCASSDPGQATYEQYFGPGTRLTVT.

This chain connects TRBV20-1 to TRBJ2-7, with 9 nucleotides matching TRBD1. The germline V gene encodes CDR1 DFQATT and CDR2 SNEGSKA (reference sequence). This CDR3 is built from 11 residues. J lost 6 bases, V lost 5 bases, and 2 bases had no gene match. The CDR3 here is CSAQDRGEQYF. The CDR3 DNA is TGCAGTGCTCAGGACAGGGGCGAGCAGTACTTC.

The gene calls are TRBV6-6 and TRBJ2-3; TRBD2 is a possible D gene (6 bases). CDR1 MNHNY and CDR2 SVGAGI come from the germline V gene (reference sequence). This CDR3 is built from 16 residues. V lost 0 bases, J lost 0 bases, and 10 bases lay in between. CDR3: CASSYSGGRSTDTQYF. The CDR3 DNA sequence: TGTGCCAGCAGTTACTCGGGGGGTAGGAGCACAGATACGCAGTATTTT.

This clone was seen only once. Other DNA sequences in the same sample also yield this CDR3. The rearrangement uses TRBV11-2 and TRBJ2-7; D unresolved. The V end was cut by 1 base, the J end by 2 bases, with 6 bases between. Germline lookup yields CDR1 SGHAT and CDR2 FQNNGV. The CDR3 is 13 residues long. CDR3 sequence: CASSLGRTYEQYF. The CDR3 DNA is TGTGCCAGCAGCTTAGGACGAACCTACGAGCAGTACTTC.

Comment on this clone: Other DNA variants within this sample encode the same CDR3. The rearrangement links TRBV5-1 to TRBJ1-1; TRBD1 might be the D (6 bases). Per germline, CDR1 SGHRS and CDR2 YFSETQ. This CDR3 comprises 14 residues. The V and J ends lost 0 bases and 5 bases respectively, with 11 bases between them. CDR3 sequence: CASSLEGGRTEAFF. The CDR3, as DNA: TGCGCCAGCAGCTTGGAGGGGGGAAGAACTGAAGCTTTCTTT.